These 11 T cell receptor beta chains were all obtained from the same sample, sequenced in a study of response to subunit inactivated influenza vaccine (dated by TCRdb to 2017 to 2018). Receptor amplification or capture employed RT-PCR. The reads were generated on an Illumina HiSeq 2500. TCRdb reprocessing: public reads trimmed at Q25 with fastp, clones called with MiXCR, in-frame beta chains kept. Under each unique CDR3 protein, matching rows form one entry showing the most common genes and DNA. Within this sample are approximately 170,000 distinct CDR3 sequences, with approximately 15% of them counted one time only. Clones ranked in the top ten supply about 25% of the sample. The material was CD8+ T cells sorted from PBMCs, obtained roughly 5 days after vaccination. Source of these receptors: a man aged 50-59 years who received an inactivated influenza vaccine. Donor details come from another sample of the same person, matched by shared clones.

In this sample, this clonotype turned up a few times. The genes are TRBV5-6 and TRBJ2-3, with D possibly being TRBD1 (6 bases). The germline gives CDR1 SGHDT, CDR2 YYEEEE. Trimming left V 4 bases short and J 2 bases short, with 14 bases between. The CDR3 loop spans 15 amino acids. This chain's CDR3 is CASSTYRVHTDTQYF. The CDR3 DNA reads as TGTGCCAGCAGCACCTACAGGGTGCACACAGATACGCAGTATTTT. Supplemented by reference TRBV5-6 and TRBJ2-3, the full variable domain reads DAGVTQSPTHLIKTRGQQVTLRCSPKSGHDTVSWYQQALGQGPQFIFQYYEEEERQRGNFPDRFSGHQFPNYSSELNVNALLLGDSALYLCASSTYRVHTDTQYFGPGTRLTVL.

This clonotype was observed a few times. This sequence joins TRBV20-1 and TRBJ2-7, with 7 bases fitting TRBD2. The germline gives CDR1 DFQATT, CDR2 SNEGSKA (reference sequence). This CDR3 has 17 amino acids. Trimming at V came to 1 base and at J to 0 bases, leaving 12 bases not matched to a gene. For the CDR3, the DNA is TGCAGTGCTAGAGCCACCACCGGGGGGAGCGCCTCCTACGAGCAGTACTTC. The encoded protein is CSARATTGGSASYEQYF.

The chain links TRBV6-5 to TRBJ1-1; D gene unclear. The CDR3 runs 16 residues. The germline CDR1 and CDR2 sequences are MNHEY and SVGAGI. Trimming removed 0 bases from V and 1 base from J, with 12 bases in between. The CDR3 DNA sequence: TGTGCCAGCAGTTACTCTGGGTACAGCACGAACACTGAAGCTTTCTTT. Protein product: CASSYSGYSTNTEAFF.

The genes are TRBV11-2 and TRBJ2-5; 10 bases agree with TRBD2. Germline V gene data show CDR1 as SGHAT and CDR2 as FQNNGV. Unmatched junction bases numbered 9, after V lost 4 bases and J lost 4 bases. The CDR3 contains 16 residues. The CDR3 DNA is TGTGCCAGCAGCTCCGGACTAGCGGTAACGCGAGAGACCCAGTACTTC. Translated: CASSSGLAVTRETQYF.

This clonotype has more than one count but fewer than ten. The chain couples TRBV20-1 to TRBJ1-5; D uncertain. Germline V lookup: CDR1 DFQATT, CDR2 SNEGSKA (reference sequence). Trimming took 3 bases from V and 4 from J, leaving 10 bases between them. This CDR3 contains 13 residues. CDR3 residues: CSASGSINQPQHF. Written as DNA, the CDR3 is TGCAGTGCTAGCGGCAGTATAAATCAGCCCCAGCATTTT.

This clonotype turned up a few times. This CDR3 is CASSLAPVGASTDTQYF. As DNA, the CDR3 is TGTGCCAGCAGCTTAGCGCCCGTAGGGGCTAGCACAGATACGCAGTATTTT. The chain combines TRBV7-2 with TRBJ2-3; D is perhaps TRBD1 (5 bases). V shed 0 bases and J shed 0 bases, with 13 bases lying between them. Germline CDR1 SGHTA, CDR2 FQGNSA. This CDR3 region has 17 residues.

The chain has TRBV6-2 or TRBV6-3 and TRBJ2-5; D is possibly TRBD2 (5 bases). The CDR3 runs to 16 residues. Trimming took off 2 bases at V and 1 base at J, with 14 bases between the two ends. Per germline, CDR1 MNHEY and CDR2 SVGEGT. CDR3 sequence (DNA): TGTGCCAGCAGTTACGAATACGGGGTGCCCCAAGAGACCCAGTACTTC. This sequence encodes CASSYEYGVPQETQYF.

This clonotype was detected a few times. The chain uses TRBV7-9 and TRBJ2-3, with TRBD2 matching 7 bases. CDR3 length: 17 residues. The trim removed 3 bases at V and 1 base at J, leaving 10 bases unmatched. Per germline, CDR1 SEHNR and CDR2 FQNEAQ (reference sequence). The CDR3 sequence: CASSFASGDLGTDTQYF. For the CDR3, the DNA is TGTGCCAGCAGCTTTGCTAGCGGAGACCTCGGCACAGATACGCAGTATTTT.

This clonotype occurred many times. The rearrangement joins TRBV6-1 to TRBJ2-6; D is possibly TRBD2 (5 bases). The CDR3 has 16 residues. Trimming left V 6 bases short and J 0 bases short, with 12 bases between. Germline CDR1 MNHNS, CDR2 SASEGT. The CDR3 loop reads CASSLDAGSGANVLTF. In DNA, the CDR3 is TGTGCCAGCAGCTTGGACGCGGGCTCTGGGGCCAACGTCCTGACTTTC.

This clonotype was found a few times. The chain has TRBV12-3 or TRBV12-4 and TRBJ1-4; TRBD1 might be the D (6 bases). Trimming took 4 bases from V and 8 from J, leaving 17 bases between them. The CDR3 is 15 residues long. CDR3 nucleotide sequence: TGTGCCAGCAGTTCCACCGGGACAAACCGGGAAAAACTGTTTTTT. This encodes CASSSTGTNREKLFF.

The chain joins TRBV7-3 to TRBJ2-1; 14 positions agree with TRBD2. CDR1 SGHTA and CDR2 FQGTGA come from the germline V gene. This CDR3 region has 15 residues. Losses at the gene ends were 3 bases for V and 9 bases for J; bases not matched to a gene: 4. DNA of the CDR3: TGTGCCAGCAGCTTGGGACTAGCGGGAGTTGGTGAGCAGTTCTTC. Amino acids: CASSLGLAGVGEQFF.